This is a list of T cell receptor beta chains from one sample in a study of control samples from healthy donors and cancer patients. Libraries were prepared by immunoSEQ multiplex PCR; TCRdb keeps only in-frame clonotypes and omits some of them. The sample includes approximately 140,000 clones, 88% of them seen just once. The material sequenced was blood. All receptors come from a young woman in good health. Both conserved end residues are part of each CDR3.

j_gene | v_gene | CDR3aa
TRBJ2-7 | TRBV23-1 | CASSQSWRQAGINEQYF
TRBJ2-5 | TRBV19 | CASSPPRGTSGQETQYF
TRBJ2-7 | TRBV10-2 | CASSEIPSGSRSYEQYF
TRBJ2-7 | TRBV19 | CASSIDFQTGYYEQYF
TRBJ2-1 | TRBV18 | CASSPTGGLINEQFF
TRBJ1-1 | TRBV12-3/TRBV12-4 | CASSETGNTEAFF
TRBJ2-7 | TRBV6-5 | CASNKIGEPYEQYF
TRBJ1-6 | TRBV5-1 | CASSLEGQGGSPLHF
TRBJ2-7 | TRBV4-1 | CASSQAPGTSGKYEQYF
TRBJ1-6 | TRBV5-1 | CASSRTTGEGSPLHF
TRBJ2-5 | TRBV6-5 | CAPPETLRYQETQYF
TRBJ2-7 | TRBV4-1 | CASSRESGQGRNEQYF
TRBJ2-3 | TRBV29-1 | CSAPGLAGGTDTQYF
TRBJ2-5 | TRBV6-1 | CASSEGRGETQYF
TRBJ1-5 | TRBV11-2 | CASSLDRTGATYSNQPQHF
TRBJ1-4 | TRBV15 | CATSKGTGAYEKLFF
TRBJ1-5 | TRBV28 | CASSRTPNQPQHF
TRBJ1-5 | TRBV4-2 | CASSQESRAGQPQHF
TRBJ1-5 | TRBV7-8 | CASSLGESNQPQHF
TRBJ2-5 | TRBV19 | CASSIDFGGQETQYF
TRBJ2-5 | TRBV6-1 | CASSDTGWAGTQYF
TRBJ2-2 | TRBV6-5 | CASNPNTGELFF
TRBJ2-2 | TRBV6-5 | CASRTAGKASGELFF
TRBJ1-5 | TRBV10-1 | CASSAATNQPQHF
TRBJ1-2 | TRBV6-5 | CASTRGAEGTHGYTF
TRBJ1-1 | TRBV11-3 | CASSLDQDTEAFF
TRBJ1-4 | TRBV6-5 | CASRGGRVGEKLFF
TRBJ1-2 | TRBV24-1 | CATSGEGSYGYTF
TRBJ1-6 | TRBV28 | CASSLSDRVPSPLHF
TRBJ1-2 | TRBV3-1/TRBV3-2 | CASSQDSGSGVNYGYTF
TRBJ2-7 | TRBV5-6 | CASSTLIGEQYF
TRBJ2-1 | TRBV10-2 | CASSVAGLYNEQFF
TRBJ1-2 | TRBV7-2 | CASSPQGDYGYTF
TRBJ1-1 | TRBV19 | CASSIARSYTEAFF
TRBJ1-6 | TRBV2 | CASSEAGITGVSPLHF
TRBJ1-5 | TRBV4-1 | CASSQDRTINQPQHF
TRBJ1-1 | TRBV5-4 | CASSIPGQGNTEAFF
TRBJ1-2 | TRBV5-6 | CASSSRELNRNYGYTF
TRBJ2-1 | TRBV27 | CASSWLRGYEQFF
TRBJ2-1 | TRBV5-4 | CASSSPRGGSDDNEQFF
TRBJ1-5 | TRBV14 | CASSQGSSGPNQPQHF
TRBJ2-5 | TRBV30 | CAWSTSLETQYF
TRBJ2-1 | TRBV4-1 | CASSQGLASYNEQFF
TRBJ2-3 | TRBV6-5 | CASSYSAGQSTDTQYF
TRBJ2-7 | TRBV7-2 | CASSPTWASVTSYEQYF
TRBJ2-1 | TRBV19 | CASSIGEGLGDEQFF
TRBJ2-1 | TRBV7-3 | CASSLTRAYEQFF
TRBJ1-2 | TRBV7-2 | CASSEHRDRPSGSRGYTF
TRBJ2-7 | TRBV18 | CASSPSTGAYEQYF
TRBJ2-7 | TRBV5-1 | CASSLEGDRAHEQYF
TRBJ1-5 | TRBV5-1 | CASSPLPAVNQPQHF
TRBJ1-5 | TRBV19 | CASGAGGSNQPQHF
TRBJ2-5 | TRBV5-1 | CASSLDGETQYF
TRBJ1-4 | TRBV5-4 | CASSSGPFEKLFF
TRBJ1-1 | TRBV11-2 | CASSQSTGGLTEAFF
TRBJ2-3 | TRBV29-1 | CSVEDRSGSVYTDTQYF